Listed here are 24 T cell receptor beta chains from one sample, sequenced in a study of CD8+ T cells in alopecia areata. It was cDNA, reverse transcribed from extracted RNA, that served as the sequencing template. Here immunoSEQ multiplex PCR was the method, and the copy in TCRdb shows in-frame clones only, minus some. The data contain around 150,000 clones, 55% of them singletons. What was sequenced was CD4+ T cells sorted from blood. Every receptor here comes from a human donor in good health.

The chain is built from TRBV5-1 and TRBJ2-1, with TRBD2 as a possible D gene (5 bases). The germline gives CDR1 SGHRS, CDR2 YFSETQ. The length of the CDR3 is 14 residues. Trimming shortened V by 4 bases and J by 4 bases, and 12 bases separated the two germline ends. CDR3: CASSRERGYNEQFF. For the CDR3, the DNA is TGCGCCAGCAGCCGGGAACGGGGTTACAATGAGCAGTTCTTC.

In its sample, this clone was seen a few times. The V and J genes are TRBV7-9 and TRBJ1-1; D call uncertain. CDR3 length: 12 amino acids. Germline CDR1 is SEHNR and CDR2 is FQNEAQ (reference sequence). V lost 5 bases and J 8 bases, leaving 12 bases between the germline ends. Here the CDR3 DNA reads TGTGCCAGCAGCACCAGACTGGGAGAAGCTTTCTTT. As protein: CASSTRLGEAFF.

This clone turned up a few times. The rearrangement uses TRBV4-1 and TRBJ2-7; D is ambiguous. The germline V and J ends were trimmed by 1 base and 1 base, with 11 bases remaining between them. The CDR3 length is 15 residues. The germline CDR1 and CDR2 sequences are MGHRA and YSYEKL. Here the CDR3 DNA reads TGCGCCAGCAGCCAAGCCGCCGAACAATCCTACGAGCAGTACTTC. It yields the protein CASSQAAEQSYEQYF.

This rearrangement joins TRBV5-6 to TRBJ1-1; D not resolved. The V gene's germline CDR1 is SGHDT and CDR2 YYEEEE. V was clipped by 1 base and J by 1 base, with 2 bases between them. The CDR3 has 12 residues. As DNA, the CDR3 is TGTGCCAGCAGCTTGACGAACACTGAAGCTTTCTTT. Residues: CASSLTNTEAFF. The variable domain in full, with the rest retrieved from reference TRBV5-6 and TRBJ1-1, is DAGVTQSPTHLIKTRGQQVTLRCSPKSGHDTVSWYQQALGQGPQFIFQYYEEEERQRGNFPDRFSGHQFPNYSSELNVNALLLGDSALYLCASSLTNTEAFFGQGTRLTVV.

The V call is TRBV19, the J call TRBJ1-2, with 10 bases fitting TRBD1. The trim removed 6 bases at V and 6 bases at J, leaving 4 bases unmatched. The germline V gene has CDR1 LNHDA and CDR2 SQIVND (reference sequence). This CDR3 is built from 13 residues. CDR3 amino acids: CASSRGQGNGYTF. CDR3 sequence (DNA): TGTGCCAGTAGCAGGGGACAGGGGAATGGCTACACCTTC.

The chain links TRBV7-2 to TRBJ2-1; the D is unclear. The V end lost 1 base, the J end lost 2 bases, and 9 bases lay between the germline ends. The CDR3 covers 15 residues. CDR1 is SGHTA, CDR2 FQGNSA, per germline. The CDR3 DNA follows: TGTGCCAGCAGCTTAGGGCTAGGCCCCTACAATGAGCAGTTCTTC. It specifies CASSLGLGPYNEQFF.

This chain joins TRBV29-1 and TRBJ2-1, with 11 positions matching TRBD2. This CDR3 has 14 amino acids. From germline, CDR1 is SQVTM and CDR2 ANQGSEA. The V and J ends lost 6 bases and 4 bases, in that order; junction bases with no gene match: 5. As DNA, the CDR3 is TGCAGCGTCCAGGGACTAGCGGCATACAATGAGCAGTTCTTC. This codes for CSVQGLAAYNEQFF.

This clone showed up just a few times. The chain carries TRBV25-1 and TRBJ2-2; no clear D gene. V was pared by 6 bases and J by 7 bases, with 12 bases between. This CDR3 comprises 13 residues. Germline CDR1 and CDR2: MGHDK and SYGVNS. CDR3 region: CASRKGVSGELFF. In DNA form, the CDR3 reads TGTGCCAGCAGAAAGGGTGTGAGCGGGGAGCTGTTTTTT.

The chain recombines TRBV7-3 with TRBJ2-7, with D unclear. Trimming removed 1 base from V and 0 bases from J, with 10 bases in between. Per germline, CDR1 SGHTA and CDR2 FQGTGA. The CDR3 is made up of 15 amino acids. As DNA, the CDR3 is TGTGCCAGCAGCTTAAAACCCGGTTACTCCTACGAGCAGTACTTC. It encodes CASSLKPGYSYEQYF.

DNA of the CDR3: TGTGCCACCAGCCGCGATGACAGGTCCCGGGAGCTGTTTTTT. Translating gives CATSRDDRSRELFF. This chain links TRBV15 with TRBJ2-2, with D perhaps TRBD1 (6 bases). V lost 5 bases, J lost 9 bases, and 16 bases lay in between. CDR1 is LNHNV, CDR2 YYDKDF, per germline (reference sequence). This CDR3 comprises 14 residues.

In nucleotides, the CDR3 is TGTGCCAGCAGCCGGCAGAGTAACTATGGCTACACCTTC. Translating gives CASSRQSNYGYTF. V is TRBV14 and J is TRBJ1-2; D is undetermined. CDR1 is SGHDN and CDR2 is FVKESK in the germline V gene. V was trimmed by 4 bases and J by 1 base, leaving 7 bases between them. The CDR3 consists of 13 residues.

This chain joins TRBV2 and TRBJ2-5, with D uncertain. This CDR3 comprises 10 residues. V was cut by 5 bases and J by 5 bases, with 3 bases left in between. Germline V gene lookup returns CDR1 SNHLY and CDR2 FYNNEI. The chain's CDR3 is CASSRETQYF. The CDR3 DNA is TGTGCCAGCAGTAGGGAGACCCAGTACTTC.

This clone was observed once. The rearrangement links TRBV20-1 to TRBJ2-7, with 7 positions matching TRBD2. V shed 3 bases and J 9 bases; nucleotides not matched to a gene: 5. The CDR3 covers 11 residues. Per germline, CDR1 DFQATT and CDR2 SNEGSKA (reference sequence). The CDR3 nucleotides are TGCAGTGCTAGTTTGGGGAGGGGGCAGTACTTC. Translating it yields CSASLGRGQYF.

This clone was seen a few times. This chain joins TRBV5-1 and TRBJ2-7; 7 bases fit TRBD2. The CDR3 contains 14 residues. Germline V gives CDR1 SGHRS, CDR2 YFSETQ. V shed 4 bases and J 5 bases; nucleotides not matched to a gene: 9. The CDR3 bases are TGCGCCAGCAGCGTGGGGGAGGGATCGGACGAGCAGTACTTC. Its protein is CASSVGEGSDEQYF. Complete variable domain (other parts from reference TRBV5-1 and TRBJ2-7): KAGVTQTPRYLIKTRGQQVTLSCSPISGHRSVSWYQQTPGQGLQFLFEYFSETQRNKGNFPGRFSGRQFSNSRSEMNVSTLELGDSALYLCASSVGEGSDEQYFGPGTRLTVT.

This rearrangement joins TRBV7-9 to TRBJ1-2; D remains ambiguous. The CDR3 spans 12 residues. CDR1 SEHNR and CDR2 FQNEAQ come from the germline V gene (reference sequence). Trimming took 3 bases from V and 3 from J, leaving 5 bases between them. For the CDR3, the DNA is TGTGCCAGCAGCTTCAAAGACTATGGCTACACCTTC. This sequence encodes CASSFKDYGYTF.

This clone showed up just once. The rearrangement joins TRBV7-9 to TRBJ2-7; tentative D call: TRBD1 (5 bases). Germline CDR1 SEHNR, CDR2 FQNEAQ (reference sequence). The CDR3 is 16 amino acids. V was shortened by 1 base and J by 0 bases, with 13 bases between the two germline ends. CDR3 sequence reads: CASSLGPQVSSYEQYF. In DNA form, the CDR3 reads TGTGCCAGCAGCTTAGGCCCACAGGTTAGCTCCTACGAGCAGTACTTC.

The genes are TRBV30 and TRBJ1-2; D gene ambiguous. V lost 0 bases to trimming and J lost 5 bases, with 7 bases between them. The V gene's germline CDR1 is GTSNPN and CDR2 SVGIG (reference sequence). CDR3 length: 12 amino acids. The chain's CDR3 is CAWSVFGYGYTF. The CDR3 coding sequence is TGTGCCTGGAGTGTTTTTGGGTATGGCTACACCTTC.

This clone was detected only a few times. V is TRBV2 and J is TRBJ2-1; D may be TRBD1 (6 bases). Trimming stripped 1 base from V and 0 bases from J, with 7 bases between. Germline lookup yields CDR1 SNHLY and CDR2 FYNNEI. The CDR3 is 15 residues long. CDR3 residues: CASSEDRASYNEQFF. The DNA for the CDR3 is TGTGCCAGCAGTGAAGACAGGGCCTCCTACAATGAGCAGTTCTTC.

The V call is TRBV15, the J call TRBJ2-7; TRBD1 matches at 8 bases. This CDR3 region has 14 residues. Trimming removed 5 bases from V and 6 bases from J; junction bases left unmatched: 9. In germline, CDR1 is LNHNV, CDR2 YYDKDF (reference sequence). The CDR3 protein is CATSQDRAFREQYF. DNA of the CDR3: TGTGCCACCAGCCAGGACAGGGCCTTCCGCGAGCAGTACTTC.

This chain uses TRBV30 with TRBJ1-1; D is unclear. From germline, CDR1 is GTSNPN and CDR2 SVGIG (reference sequence). The CDR3 runs 13 residues. V lost 2 bases and J 6 bases, leaving 13 bases between the germline ends. In DNA, the CDR3 is TGTGCCTGGAGTTACGGGCCCGGGGCTGAAGCTTTCTTT. Its translation: CAWSYGPGAEAFF.

This clone has just a few counts. Distinct nucleotide sequences in the sample also encode this CDR3. The rearrangement links TRBV30 to TRBJ2-5; no definite D call. The V and J ends lost 0 bases and 4 bases respectively, with 3 bases between them. The CDR3 totals 11 residues. The V gene's germline CDR1 is GTSNPN and CDR2 SVGIG (reference sequence). CDR3 protein: CAWSVSETQYF. Written as DNA, the CDR3 is TGTGCCTGGAGTGTCTCAGAGACCCAGTACTTC.

The chain carries TRBV7-2 and TRBJ2-7; 7 bases match TRBD1. This CDR3 spans 15 amino acids. Germline V CDR1 and CDR2: SGHTA, FQGNSA. The trim removed 7 bases at V and 4 bases at J, leaving 13 bases unmatched. CDR3 DNA: TGTGCCAGCACCCCGGGTGGCTTGACAGGGTACGAGCAGTACTTC. Its protein product is CASTPGGLTGYEQYF.

The V call is TRBV6-6, the J call TRBJ1-5; a possible D gene is TRBD1 (5 bases). The CDR3 runs 15 residues. CDR1 MNHNY and CDR2 SVGAGI come from the germline V gene (reference sequence). Trimming removed 2 bases from V and 3 bases from J, with 11 bases in between. CDR3 nucleotides: TGTGCCAGCAGTTACACGGGACGGGTCAATCAGCCCCAGCATTTT. This sequence encodes CASSYTGRVNQPQHF.

This clone was observed a few times. The genes are TRBV6-5 and TRBJ2-2; no reliable D call. This CDR3 is built from 13 residues. Looked up from germline, CDR1 is MNHEY and CDR2 is SVGAGI. Trimming cost V 2 bases and J 1 base, with 2 bases left between them. The CDR3 is CASSYENTGELFF. CDR3 nucleotides: TGTGCCAGCAGTTACGAGAACACCGGGGAGCTGTTTTTT.